Presented here are 3 T cell receptor beta chains from one specimen sequenced in a study of blood T cell repertoires in COVID-19. TCRdb's copy holds only in-frame clones and misses some; the assay was immunoSEQ multiplex PCR. Of about 360,000 clones listed, approximately 89% are singletons. Sequencing was performed on PBMCs or T cells enriched from blood (not recorded which). These receptors were collected from a man aged 35 to 55 in a cohort exposed to, infected with or recovered from COVID-19 (not recorded which).

V and J are TRBV9 and TRBJ2-6, with 7 bases that match TRBD2. The CDR3 totals 18 residues. V shed 4 bases, J shed 0 bases, and the junction held 10 bases outside the gene matches. The germline V gene has CDR1 SGDLS and CDR2 YYNGEE. In DNA form, the CDR3 reads TGTGCCAGCAGCCCCGCGGGGGAGGGGCTCTCTGGGGCCAACGTCCTGACTTTC. Translation gives CASSPAGEGLSGANVLTF.

This clone has only a few counts. This CDR3 is CAWQGGLNSPLHF. For the CDR3, the DNA is TGTGCCTGGCAGGGGGGATTAAATTCACCCCTCCACTTT. This chain connects TRBV30 to TRBJ1-6, with TRBD1 matching 7 bases. With V trimmed by 5 bases and J by 7 bases, 5 bases remained unmatched. CDR1 and CDR2 (germline): GTSNPN, SVGIG (reference sequence). The CDR3 length is 13 residues.

This rearrangement joins TRBV5-1 to TRBJ2-2, with a tentative D call TRBD1 (5 bases). CDR1 SGHRS and CDR2 YFSETQ come from the germline V gene. The V end was cut by 2 bases, the J end by 1 base, with 9 bases between. This CDR3 spans 15 amino acids. As DNA, the CDR3 is TGCGCCAGCAGCTTTCGGCAGGGGAACACCGGGGAGCTGTTTTTT. This codes for CASSFRQGNTGELFF.